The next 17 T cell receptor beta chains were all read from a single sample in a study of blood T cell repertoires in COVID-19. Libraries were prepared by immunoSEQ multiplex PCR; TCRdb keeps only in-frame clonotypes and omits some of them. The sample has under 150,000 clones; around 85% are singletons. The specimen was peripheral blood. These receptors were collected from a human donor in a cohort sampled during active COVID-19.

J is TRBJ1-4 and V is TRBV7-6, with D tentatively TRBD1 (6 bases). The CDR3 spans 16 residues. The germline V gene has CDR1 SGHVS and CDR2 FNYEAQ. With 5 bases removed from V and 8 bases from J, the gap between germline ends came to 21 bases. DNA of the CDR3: TGTGCCAGCAGCCCGTCTGTGGGGGCAACTCGAGAAAAACTGTTTTTT. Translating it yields CASSPSVGATREKLFF. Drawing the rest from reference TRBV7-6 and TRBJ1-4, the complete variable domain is GAGVSQSPRYKVTKRGQDVALRCDPISGHVSLYWYRQALGQGPEFLTYFNYEAQQDKSGLPNDRFSAERPEGSISTLTIQRTEQRDSAMYRCASSPSVGATREKLFFGSGTQLSVL.

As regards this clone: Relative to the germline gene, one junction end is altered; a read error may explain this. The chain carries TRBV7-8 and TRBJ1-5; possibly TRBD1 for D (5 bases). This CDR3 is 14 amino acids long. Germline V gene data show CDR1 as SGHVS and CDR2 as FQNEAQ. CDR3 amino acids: CANSQGAGNQPQHF. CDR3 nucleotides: TGTGCCAACAGCCAAGGGGCGGGCAATCAGCCCCAGCATTTT. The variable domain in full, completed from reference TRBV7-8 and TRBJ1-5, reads GAGVSQSPRYKVAKRGQDVALRCDPISGHVSLFWYQQALGQGPEFLTYFQNEAQLDKSGLPSDRFFAERPEGSVSTLKIQRTQQEDSAVYLCANSQGAGNQPQHFGDGTRLSIL.

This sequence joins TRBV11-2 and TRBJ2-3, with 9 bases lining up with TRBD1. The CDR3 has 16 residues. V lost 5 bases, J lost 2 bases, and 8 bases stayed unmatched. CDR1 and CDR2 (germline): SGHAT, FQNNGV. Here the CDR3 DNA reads TGTGCCAGCAGCCCAGGGGACAGGGCGTCCACAGATACGCAGTATTTT. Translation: CASSPGDRASTDTQYF.

CDR3 protein: CASSLAGGTLHF. CDR3 nucleotides: TGTGCCAGCAGCTTAGCAGGCGGTACCCTCCACTTT. The gene calls are TRBV7-2 and TRBJ1-6; D ambiguous. Looked up from germline, CDR1 is SGHTA and CDR2 is FQGNSA. CDR3 size: 12 residues. The germline V and J ends were trimmed by 0 bases and 14 bases, with 8 bases remaining between them.

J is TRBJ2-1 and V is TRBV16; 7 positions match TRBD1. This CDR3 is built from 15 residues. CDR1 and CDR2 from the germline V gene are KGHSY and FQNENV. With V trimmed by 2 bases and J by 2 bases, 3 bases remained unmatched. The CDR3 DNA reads TGTGCCAGCAGCCAAGATGGGACAGCCTACAATGAGCAGTTCTTC. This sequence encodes CASSQDGTAYNEQFF.

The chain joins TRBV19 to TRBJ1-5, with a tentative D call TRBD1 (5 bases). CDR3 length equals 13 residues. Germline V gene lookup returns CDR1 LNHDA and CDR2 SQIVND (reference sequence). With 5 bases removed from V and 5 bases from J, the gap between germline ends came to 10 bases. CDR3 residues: CASSSTDYQPQHF. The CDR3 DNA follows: TGTGCCAGTAGTTCGACAGATTATCAGCCCCAGCATTTT.

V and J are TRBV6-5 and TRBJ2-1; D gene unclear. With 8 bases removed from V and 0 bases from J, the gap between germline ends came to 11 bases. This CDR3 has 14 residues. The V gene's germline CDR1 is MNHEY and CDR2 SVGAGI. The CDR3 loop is CASSPPRSYNEQFF. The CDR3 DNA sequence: TGTGCCAGCTCCCCTCCCCGCTCCTACAATGAGCAGTTCTTC.

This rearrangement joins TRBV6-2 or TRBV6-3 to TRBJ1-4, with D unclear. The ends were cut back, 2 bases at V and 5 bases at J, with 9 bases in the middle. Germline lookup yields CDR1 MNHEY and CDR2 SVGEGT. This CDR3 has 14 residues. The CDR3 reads CASSYVPRNEKLFF. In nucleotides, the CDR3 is TGTGCCAGCAGTTACGTACCTAGAAATGAAAAACTGTTTTTT.

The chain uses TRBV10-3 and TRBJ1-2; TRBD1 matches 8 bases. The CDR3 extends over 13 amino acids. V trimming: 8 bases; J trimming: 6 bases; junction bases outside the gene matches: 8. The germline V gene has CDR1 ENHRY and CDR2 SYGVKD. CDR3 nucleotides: TGTGCCATCCTGTCGACGGACAGGGATGGCTACACCTTC. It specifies CAILSTDRDGYTF.

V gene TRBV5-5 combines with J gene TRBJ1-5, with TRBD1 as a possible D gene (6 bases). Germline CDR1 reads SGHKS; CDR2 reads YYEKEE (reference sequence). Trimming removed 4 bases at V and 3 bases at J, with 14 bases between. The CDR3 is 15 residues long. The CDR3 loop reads CASSRNRDTNQPQHF. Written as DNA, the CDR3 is TGTGCCAGCAGCAGAAACAGGGATACCAATCAGCCCCAGCATTTT.

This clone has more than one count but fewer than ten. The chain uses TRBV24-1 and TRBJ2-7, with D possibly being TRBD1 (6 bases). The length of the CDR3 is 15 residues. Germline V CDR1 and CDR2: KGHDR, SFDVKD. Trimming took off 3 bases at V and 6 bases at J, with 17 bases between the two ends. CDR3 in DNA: TGTGCCACCAGTGATGGACAGACGGATAGGGGCGAGCAGTACTTC. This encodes CATSDGQTDRGEQYF.

Here the CDR3 DNA reads TGTGCCATCAGTGTGGCGGGGAGGGATACGCAGTATTTT. The encoded protein is CAISVAGRDTQYF. The gene calls are TRBV10-3 and TRBJ2-3; TRBD2 might be the D (6 bases). Looked up from germline, CDR1 is ENHRY and CDR2 is SYGVKD. The CDR3 totals 13 residues. Trimming removed 4 bases at V and 6 bases at J, with 11 bases between.

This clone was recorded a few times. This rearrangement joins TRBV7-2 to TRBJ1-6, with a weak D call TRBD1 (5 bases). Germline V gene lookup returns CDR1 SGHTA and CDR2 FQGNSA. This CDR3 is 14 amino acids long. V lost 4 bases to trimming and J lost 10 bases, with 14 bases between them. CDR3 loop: CASSSLGHNSPLHF. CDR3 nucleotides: TGTGCCAGCAGCTCACTTGGACACAACTCACCCCTCCACTTT.

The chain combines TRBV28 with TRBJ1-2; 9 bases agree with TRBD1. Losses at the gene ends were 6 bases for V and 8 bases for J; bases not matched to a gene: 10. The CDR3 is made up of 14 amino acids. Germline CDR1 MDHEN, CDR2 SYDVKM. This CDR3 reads CASSYDRGRRGYTF. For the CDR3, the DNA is TGTGCCAGCAGCTACGACAGGGGGAGACGCGGCTACACCTTC.

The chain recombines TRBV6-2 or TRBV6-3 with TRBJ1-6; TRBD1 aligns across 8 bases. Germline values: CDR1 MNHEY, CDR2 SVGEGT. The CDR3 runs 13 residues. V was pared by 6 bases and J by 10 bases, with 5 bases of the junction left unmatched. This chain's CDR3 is CASSDRGFSPLHF. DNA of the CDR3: TGTGCCAGCAGCGACAGGGGATTCTCACCCCTCCACTTT.

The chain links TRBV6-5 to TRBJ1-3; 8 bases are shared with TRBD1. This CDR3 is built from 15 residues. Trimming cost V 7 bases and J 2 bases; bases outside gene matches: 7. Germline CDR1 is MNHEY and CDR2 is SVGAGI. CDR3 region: CASNVDRATGNTIYF. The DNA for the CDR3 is TGTGCCAGCAATGTGGACAGGGCCACTGGAAACACCATATATTTT.

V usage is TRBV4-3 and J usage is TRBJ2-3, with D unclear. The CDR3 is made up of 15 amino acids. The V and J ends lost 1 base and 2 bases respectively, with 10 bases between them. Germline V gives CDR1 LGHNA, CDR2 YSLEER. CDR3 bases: TGCGCCAGCAGCCAAGTTAACGCCTACACAGATACGCAGTATTTT. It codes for CASSQVNAYTDTQYF.